This T cell receptor (beta chain) was obtained from a study of post-analysis software for immune sequencing data (dated by TCRdb to about 2015). For context, the study as a whole: Disease courses on record covered relapsing-remitting, secondary progressive and progressive-relapsing multiple sclerosis, though some patients had no subtype annotation. Patient repertoires were compared against over ten previously published healthy control repertoires from donors aged 6 to 25 years. A subset of samples was prepared in parallel using single-end sample barcoding, then pooled and co-amplified after Illumina adapter ligation. Results and caveats for the whole study, not just this receptor: The control group was slightly older than the multiple sclerosis patient group. Patients showed significantly higher frequencies than controls for roughly 5 TRBV segments, among them TRBV5-6, TRBV5-1 and TRBV20-1. Normalized Chao1 diversity was significantly lower in multiple sclerosis patients than controls, suggesting substantial peripheral T-cell clonal expansion. Strong co-clustering of samples prepared in the same batch was shown by direct clustering with F measure, prompting a batch-effect correction.

TCR beta repertoires were profiled from peripheral blood of roughly 13 young patients with multiple sclerosis to demonstrate the VDJtools post-analysis software. Multiple sclerosis patients were children and adolescents aged roughly 6 to 16 years. In this sample, this clonotype turned up a few times. Its cognate antigen has yet to be identified. Per-base quality was not reported, and no clone a single base away is much larger than it. The library was produced with PCR. The sample was run on an Illumina HiSeq 2500. To reduce PCR and sequencing biases, unique molecular identifiers were incorporated into the TCR beta cDNA libraries. Some 500,000 cDNA molecules were obtained per 1 to 10 million input T cells, so each molecule approximated one T cell. Patient libraries were prepared and sequenced with the same protocol used for the earlier healthy control dataset. Within a given batch, samples were prepared together, multiplexed and sequenced on the same HiSeq lane. As for the original processing: Raw barcoded reads were processed with MIGEC, discarding single-read molecular identifier groups before consensus assembly and CDR3 extraction. VDJtools was used for post-analysis of the clonotype tables, and diversity was normalized by down-sampling every dataset to the size of the smallest sample. In repertoire overlap clustering, CDR3 amino acid sequences, but not nucleotide sequences, were matched to correct batch-related cross-sample contamination. Clones were called with MiXCR by TCRdb after fastp trimmed the public reads at Q25, and only in-frame beta chains were retained. Each entry is one CDR3 protein sequence, shown with its most common DNA and genes. The V and J calls shown here were made by TCRdb, not taken from the authors' results. The sample data list 600,000 to 750,000 distinct CDR3 sequences, and 59% of these were observed just once. Approximately 10% of the sample belongs to the ten largest clones.

The CDR3 runs 13 amino acids, cysteine and phenylalanine included. Left in the record is the CDR3 DNA by itself, 39 bases read in frame from the first base. Cut back by 7 bases and 1 base, the V and J ends lie 10 bases apart. Per the germline V gene, SNHLY is the CDR1 and FYNNEI is the CDR2. The sequence derives from a girl aged 2 to 9 with multiple sclerosis. The sequencing input was blood. The sequence links TRBV2 to TRBJ2-5; the D assignment is uncertain and may be TRBD1 or TRBD2, with 5 bases supporting each. The DNA is TGTGCCAGCACAACCGGGACCCAAGAGACCCAGTACTTC. Protein translation: CASTTGTQETQYF.